This T cell receptor (beta chain) was sequenced in a study of regulatory T cells in long-lasting Graves disease. Study-wide findings and caveats: Graves' patients with persistent disease showed TCR diversity lower than patients newly diagnosed.

Concerning this clonotype itself: Its specificity is not known.

The length of the CDR3 is 19 residues. CDR1 is MGHDK, CDR2 SYGVNS, per germline. J lost 2 bases, V lost 4 bases, and 18 bases had no gene match. Described time point: persistent/refractory GD, antithyroid drugs over 5 years with positive TRAb. PBMC RNA served as the TCR library source. The TCR beta library used iRepertoire HTBI primers with Arm-PCR amplification of CDR3. TCRdb analysed the multiplex PCR reads with MiXCR anew, one entry per CDR3 protein. Counted here are approximately 440,000 distinct CDR3 sequences, roughly a quarter occurring once; the ten biggest clones make up about a quarter. The receptor was derived from a female donor with Graves disease. The V gene is TRBV25-1, the J gene TRBJ2-5; 8 nucleotides match TRBD1. The specimen comprised peripheral blood mononuclear cells (PBMCs), sampled when the disease was refractory, from a patient treated with antithyroid drugs. The CDR3 loop is CASSVTWVQGATLQETQYF. CDR3 nucleotide sequence: TGTGCCAGCAGTGTCACATGGGTGCAGGGGGCGACCCTTCAAGAGACCCAGTACTTC.